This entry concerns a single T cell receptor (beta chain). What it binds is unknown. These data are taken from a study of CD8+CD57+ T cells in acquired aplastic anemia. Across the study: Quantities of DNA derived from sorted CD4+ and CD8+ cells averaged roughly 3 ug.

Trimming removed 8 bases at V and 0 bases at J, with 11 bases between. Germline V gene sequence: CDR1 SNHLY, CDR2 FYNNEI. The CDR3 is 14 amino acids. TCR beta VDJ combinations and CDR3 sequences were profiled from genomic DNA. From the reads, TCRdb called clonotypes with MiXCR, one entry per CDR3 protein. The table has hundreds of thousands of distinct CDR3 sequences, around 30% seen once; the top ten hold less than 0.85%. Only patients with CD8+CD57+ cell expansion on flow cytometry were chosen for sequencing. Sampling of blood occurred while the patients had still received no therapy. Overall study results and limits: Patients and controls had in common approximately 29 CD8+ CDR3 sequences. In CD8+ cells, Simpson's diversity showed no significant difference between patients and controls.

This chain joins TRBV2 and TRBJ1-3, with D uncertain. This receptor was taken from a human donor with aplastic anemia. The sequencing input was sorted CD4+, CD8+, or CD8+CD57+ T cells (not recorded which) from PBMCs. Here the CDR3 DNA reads TGTGCCAGCGGCTCAGGAAGCTCTGGAAACACCATATATTTT. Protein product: CASGSGSSGNTIYF.